This T cell receptor beta chain was observed in a study of shared clonotypes between healthy human individuals. Points from the study as a whole: Memory subsets had estimated richness that was generally smaller than that of naive subsets.

The method was immunoSEQ multiplex PCR; TCRdb's version includes in-frame clones alone and lacks a portion of them. The sample comprises some 690,000 clones, 90% of which are singletons, and approximately 35% rests with the top ten. V shed 2 bases and J shed 2 bases, with 12 bases lying between them. The length of the CDR3 is 16 residues. Germline V gives CDR1 SEHNR, CDR2 FQNEAQ (reference sequence). Worth noting for this clone: Its antigen is unidentified.

The clonotype originates from a young man in good health. Some clones in this sample may be carry-over from other donors' samples. The material sequenced was memory CD8+ T cells from PBMCs. Subset defined: CD45RO+ cells pooled with CCR7-negative TemRA cells. The chain employs TRBV7-9 and TRBJ2-2; D gene unclear. CDR3 coding DNA: TGTGCCAGCAGCTTACGCCGTCACCCAAACACCGGGGAGCTGTTTTTT. Translated: CASSLRRHPNTGELFF.